This T cell receptor beta chain derives from a study of T cell responses to AZD1222 COVID-19 vaccine. As for the study in general: Researchers grouped second doses given at about 4 or about 12 weeks into one pool. Overall study results and limits: Only a handful of AZD1222 recipients, several in all, had baseline seropositivity. The study sampled repertoires only after the peak T cell response.

Points on this clone: Antigen: not known.

TCRdb's copy holds only in-frame clones and misses some; the assay was immunoSEQ multiplex PCR. Of over 65,000 clones in the sample, 86% are singletons; the top ten hold 5.5% to 8%. Germline V CDR1 and CDR2: SGHAT, FQNNGV. Germline trimming cut 5 bases from V and 2 bases from J; bases unmatched to any gene: 10. The CDR3 extends over 16 amino acids. The chain is built from TRBV11-2 and TRBJ2-5; 8 nucleotides align to TRBD1. Sample: peripheral blood, taken on day 0 of AZD1222 vaccination. The receptor was derived from an adult in good health. This CDR3 reads CASSRRQGRKQETQYF. CDR3 DNA: TGTGCCAGCAGCAGACGACAGGGGCGAAAACAAGAGACCCAGTACTTC.